This TCR beta chain derives from a study of blood T cell repertoires in COVID-19. Produced via immunoSEQ multiplex PCR; TCRdb's table is partial and in-frame only. The data show 90,000 to 120,000 clones, roughly 82% seen once. The junction had 15 bases not matched to a gene; V was cut back by 3 bases and J by 4 bases. Germline loops: CDR1 LNHDA, CDR2 SQIVND (reference sequence). The CDR3 loop spans 20 amino acids. The sequence came from a man aged 55 to 70 with acute or convalescent COVID-19. Sequenced: peripheral blood. The chain recombines TRBV19 with TRBJ2-2, with 12 bases aligning to TRBD2. CDR3 in amino acids: CASSILLLTSGRVGTGELFF. The CDR3 DNA follows: TGTGCCAGTAGTATTCTATTATTGACTAGCGGGAGAGTTGGCACCGGGGAGCTGTTTTTT.